The rows below give T cell receptor beta chains drawn from one sample of a study of T cell changes during pregnancy in multiple sclerosis. Profiling relied on immunoSEQ multiplex PCR, and the TCRdb table lists in-frame clones only, not all of them. The repertoire holds tens of thousands of clones, more than 90% seen once, with approximately 1.1% in the top ten. The input for sequencing was peripheral blood, taken in the third trimester of pregnancy. Receptors were obtained from a female donor with multiple sclerosis, enrolled in a pregnancy study. Both conserved end residues are part of each CDR3. A D gene is named only where the DNA matches it firmly. Expanded clones are given a class, and other clones once, few, many or no size at all.

J gene: TRBJ2-2; clone size: once; V gene: TRBV5-6; D gene: TRBD2; CDR3 protein: CASSLARTSGSTGELFF; CDR3 DNA: TGTGCCAGCAGCTTGGCGAGGACTAGCGGGTCTACCGGGGAGCTGTTTTTT
J gene: TRBJ2-5; clone size: .; V gene: TRBV5-1; D gene: TRBD1; CDR3 protein: CASSLTGTDQETQYF; CDR3 DNA: TGCGCCAGCAGCTTAACCGGGACAGACCAAGAGACCCAGTACTTC
J gene: TRBJ1-3; clone size: .; V gene: TRBV5-1; D gene: .; CDR3 protein: CASSLPEGAGNTIYF; CDR3 DNA: TGCGCCAGCAGCTTGCCCGAGGGAGCTGGAAACACCATATATTTT
J gene: TRBJ2-7; clone size: .; V gene: TRBV28; D gene: .; CDR3 protein: CASSLRDSSYEQYF; CDR3 DNA: TGTGCCAGCAGTTTGCGGGACAGTTCCTACGAGCAGTACTTC
J gene: TRBJ2-1; clone size: once; V gene: TRBV7-9; D gene: .; CDR3 protein: CASSLLNPPEQFF; CDR3 DNA: TGTGCCAGCAGCCTCTTAAATCCCCCTGAGCAGTTCTTC
J gene: TRBJ2-3; clone size: .; V gene: TRBV10-3; D gene: TRBD2; CDR3 protein: CAISDVGREGNTQYF; CDR3 DNA: TGTGCCATCAGTGATGTAGGGCGGGAGGGGAATACGCAGTATTTT
J gene: TRBJ2-1; clone size: .; V gene: TRBV7-6; D gene: .; CDR3 protein: CASSLDSGATYNEQFF; CDR3 DNA: TGTGCCAGCAGCTTAGATAGTGGGGCTACCTACAATGAGCAGTTCTTC
J gene: TRBJ1-1; clone size: .; V gene: TRBV7-9; D gene: TRBD1; CDR3 protein: CASSPPLGTEKNTEAFF; CDR3 DNA: TGTGCCAGCAGCCCCCCATTAGGGACAGAGAAGAACACCGAAGCTTTCTTT
J gene: TRBJ2-7; clone size: .; V gene: TRBV25-1; D gene: .; CDR3 protein: CASSDRAESSYEQYF; CDR3 DNA: TGTGCCAGCAGTGACAGGGCAGAGAGCTCCTACGAGCAGTACTTC
J gene: TRBJ2-2; clone size: .; V gene: TRBV11-2; D gene: TRBD1; CDR3 protein: CASSSTRDRGYTGELFF; CDR3 DNA: TGTGCCAGCAGCTCTACCCGGGACAGGGGGTACACCGGGGAGCTGTTTTTT
J gene: TRBJ1-2; clone size: .; V gene: TRBV5-1; D gene: TRBD1; CDR3 protein: CASSPGQGDYGYTF; CDR3 DNA: TGCGCCAGCAGCCCCGGACAGGGAGACTATGGCTACACCTTC
J gene: TRBJ2-7; clone size: .; V gene: TRBV9; D gene: .; CDR3 protein: CASSVDPSSSYEQYF; CDR3 DNA: TGTGCCAGCAGCGTAGACCCTAGCAGTTCCTACGAGCAGTACTTC
J gene: TRBJ2-1; clone size: .; V gene: TRBV5-1; D gene: TRBD2; CDR3 protein: CASSLGTSGYEQFF; CDR3 DNA: TGCGCCAGCAGCTTGGGGACTAGCGGATATGAGCAGTTCTTC
J gene: TRBJ2-3; clone size: .; V gene: TRBV27; D gene: .; CDR3 protein: CASSLVSVTSTDTQYF; CDR3 DNA: TGTGCCAGCAGTTTGGTCTCTGTGACTAGCACAGATACGCAGTATTTT
J gene: TRBJ2-1; clone size: .; V gene: TRBV19; D gene: TRBD2; CDR3 protein: CASSIATGSGDSGRGSYNEQFF; CDR3 DNA: TGTGCCAGTAGTATAGCGACGGGGAGCGGGGATAGCGGGAGAGGCTCCTACAATGAGCAGTTCTTC
J gene: TRBJ2-5; clone size: .; V gene: TRBV2; D gene: TRBD2; CDR3 protein: CASAGGRAQETQYF; CDR3 DNA: TGTGCCAGCGCTGGCGGGAGGGCTCAGGAGACCCAGTACTTC
J gene: TRBJ2-3; clone size: .; V gene: TRBV7-2; D gene: .; CDR3 protein: CASSPPSGSTDTQYF; CDR3 DNA: TGTGCCAGCAGCCCCCCCAGCGGGAGCACAGATACGCAGTATTTT
J gene: TRBJ2-7; clone size: once; V gene: TRBV6-5; D gene: .; CDR3 protein: CASRIGTPSHEQYF; CDR3 DNA: TGTGCCAGCAGGATCGGGACACCATCCCACGAGCAGTACTTC
J gene: TRBJ2-3; clone size: .; V gene: TRBV7-9; D gene: TRBD2; CDR3 protein: CASSLWGGSGGDTDTQYF; CDR3 DNA: TGTGCCAGCAGCTTATGGGGCGGTAGCGGGGGAGACACAGATACGCAGTATTTT
J gene: TRBJ2-7; clone size: once; V gene: TRBV9; D gene: .; CDR3 protein: CASSVAAGSYEQYF; CDR3 DNA: TGTGCCAGCAGCGTAGCGGCGGGATCCTACGAGCAGTACTTC
J gene: TRBJ2-7; clone size: .; V gene: TRBV5-1; D gene: .; CDR3 protein: CASSLEGQWRVQEQYF; CDR3 DNA: TGCGCCAGCAGCTTGGAAGGGCAATGGAGGGTTCAGGAGCAGTACTTC
J gene: TRBJ1-3; clone size: .; V gene: TRBV19; D gene: TRBD1; CDR3 protein: CASRQQGTGNTIYF; CDR3 DNA: TGTGCCAGCAGACAACAGGGGACTGGAAACACCATATATTTT
J gene: TRBJ2-5; clone size: .; V gene: TRBV7-7; D gene: TRBD1; CDR3 protein: CASSLWTGPGETQYF; CDR3 DNA: TGTGCCAGCAGTCTGTGGACAGGGCCAGGGGAGACCCAGTACTTC
J gene: TRBJ1-3; clone size: .; V gene: TRBV6-1; D gene: .; CDR3 protein: CASRTAIGNTIYF; CDR3 DNA: TGTGCCAGCAGGACAGCGATTGGAAACACCATATATTTT
J gene: TRBJ2-7; clone size: few; V gene: TRBV6-6; D gene: .; CDR3 protein: CASSNTDYEQYF; CDR3 DNA: TGTGCCAGCAGCAATACAGACTACGAGCAGTACTTC
J gene: TRBJ1-3; clone size: .; V gene: TRBV10-3; D gene: .; CDR3 protein: CAISESGGFSSGNTIYF; CDR3 DNA: TGTGCCATCAGTGAGTCCGGGGGATTTAGCTCTGGAAACACCATATATTTT
J gene: TRBJ2-2; clone size: few; V gene: TRBV2; D gene: .; CDR3 protein: CASSRDSVGTGELFF; CDR3 DNA: TGTGCCAGCAGTCGGGACTCCGTCGGCACCGGGGAGCTGTTTTTT